These T cell receptor beta chains were read from a single sample in a study of T cells in Graves' hyperthyroidism and ophthalmopathy. TCRdb reanalysed the multiplex PCR reads using MiXCR and keeps one entry per CDR3 protein. The sample records around 620,000 distinct CDR3 sequences, approximately 15% being singletons. Sample: blood. The receptor set was obtained from a woman under 30 with Graves' ophthalmopathy. Both conserved end residues are part of each CDR3. A D gene is named only where the DNA matches it firmly. Some rows mark clone size as missing; the rest say once, few, many or name a class of expanded clone.

abundance	v_gene	d_gene	j_gene	CDR3nt	CDR3aa
many	TRBV6-5	.	TRBJ1-1	TGTGCCAGCAGTTACTCGGCAGGGCCTGAAGCTTTCTTT	CASSYSAGPEAFF
many	TRBV30	.	TRBJ1-6	TGTGCCTGGATGGCGATTTTTGGTTCACCCCTCCACTTT	CAWMAIFGSPLHF
.	TRBV19	TRBD2	TRBJ2-7	TGTGCCAGTAGGGAGACTAGCGGAGTGTACGAGCAGTACTTC	CASRETSGVYEQYF
many	TRBV13	.	TRBJ2-7	TGTGCCAGCAGCTTTCTCCCTGGCGAGCAGTACTTC	CASSFLPGEQYF
.	TRBV15	.	TRBJ2-1	TGTGCCACCAGCAGAGATAGGGGCTCCTACAATGAGCAGTTCTTC	CATSRDRGSYNEQFF
many	TRBV7-6	TRBD1	TRBJ2-7	TGTGCCAGCAGCCCTGCCCCGGGACAGCAAATCTACGAGCAGTACTTC	CASSPAPGQQIYEQYF
many	TRBV28	TRBD2	TRBJ2-5	TGTGCCAGCAGTTTGTTATTCAGCGGGAGGGCCCAAGAGACCCAGTACTTC	CASSLLFSGRAQETQYF
many	TRBV3-1	.	TRBJ2-2	TGTGCCAGCAGCCGGGCGGGGTACACCGGGGAGCTGTTTTTT	CASSRAGYTGELFF
many	TRBV24-1	TRBD1	TRBJ1-2	TGTGCCACCAGTGACCCGGGACAGGGGGACTATGGCTACACCTTC	CATSDPGQGDYGYTF
many	TRBV28	TRBD2	TRBJ2-7	TGTGCCAGCAGTTTTTCTAGCGGGAGACCCGGGTACGAGCAGTACTTC	CASSFSSGRPGYEQYF
many	TRBV20-1	TRBD2	TRBJ2-3	TGCAGTGCTAGAGTTCTAGCGGGAGCGGGTACGCAGTATTTT	CSARVLAGAGTQYF
many	TRBV7-9	.	TRBJ2-3	TGTGCCAGCAGCCGACAAGCCCGGAGCACAGATACGCAGTATTTT	CASSRQARSTDTQYF
many	TRBV6-5	.	TRBJ2-7	TGTGCCAGCAGTTACTCGATCAGCAGGGCCCTATCCTACGAGCAGTACTTC	CASSYSISRALSYEQYF
many	TRBV5-6	.	TRBJ2-3	TGTGCCAGCCTAACAGGGAACACAGATACGCAGTATTTT	CASLTGNTDTQYF
.	TRBV12-3/TRBV12-4	.	TRBJ1-6	TGTGCCAGCAGCCGCGGGACTTTTGAGCGTTCACCCCTCCACTTT	CASSRGTFERSPLHF
.	TRBV9	TRBD2	TRBJ2-5	TGTGCCAGCAGCGGCCCGGGGGGGAGGGAGACCCAGTACTTC	CASSGPGGRETQYF
few	TRBV30	.	TRBJ2-1	TGTGCCTGGAGTGTCCAGGGAGGTACCTACAATGAGCAGTTCTTC	CAWSVQGGTYNEQFF
many	TRBV6-5	TRBD2	TRBJ2-2	TGTGCCAGCAGTTACTCGATTCTCGGGAGGGGTACCGGGGAGCTGTTTTTT	CASSYSILGRGTGELFF
many	TRBV3-1	TRBD2	TRBJ2-1	TGTGCCAGCAGCCAAGAGGCACTAGCGGTCTACAATGAGCAGTTCTTC	CASSQEALAVYNEQFF
many	TRBV7-3	.	TRBJ1-1	TGTGCCAGCAGCTTAACGACAGCTTCGAACACTGAAGCTTTCTTT	CASSLTTASNTEAFF
few	TRBV3-1	.	TRBJ1-1	TGTGCCAGCAGCCAGGTAAACGTTAGGGGCCCAACTTCGGGAGCTTTCTTT	CASSQVNVRGPTSGAFF
many	TRBV20-1	.	TRBJ2-7	TGCAGTGCTGCACCGGGACAAACCTACGAGCAGTACTTC	CSAAPGQTYEQYF
many	TRBV19	.	TRBJ1-1	TGTGCCAGTAGTCCTACGGGGGATGCCCCTAACACTGAAGCTTTCTTT	CASSPTGDAPNTEAFF
few	TRBV30	.	TRBJ2-7	TGTGCCTGGAGTATGGGTATATACGAGCAGTACTTC	CAWSMGIYEQYF
many	TRBV28	.	TRBJ2-7	TGTGCCAGCAGTTTATCCAGGGGGGGTGTCTACGAGCAGTACTTC	CASSLSRGGVYEQYF
many	TRBV20-1	.	TRBJ1-4	TGCAGTGCTAGAGGGAGGGGGGCGCTGGGTGAAAAACTGTTTTTT	CSARGRGALGEKLFF
few	TRBV20-1	TRBD2	TRBJ2-5	TGCAGTGCTAGCCTAGCGGGAGGGCCGAGGTCACAGGAGACCCAGTACTTC	CSASLAGGPRSQETQYF
many	TRBV28	.	TRBJ1-3	TGTGCCAGCAGCCCAGGACAGCCTGGAAACACCATATATTTT	CASSPGQPGNTIYF
few	TRBV11-3	TRBD1	TRBJ1-2	TGTGCCAGCAGCTTAACCGGGACAGGGCGGCACTATGGCTACACCTTC	CASSLTGTGRHYGYTF
few	TRBV28	.	TRBJ2-1	TGTGCCATCCACCGCTGCAATGAGCAGTTCTTC	CAIHRCNEQFF
many	TRBV28	.	TRBJ1-5	TGTGCCAGCAGTTCAGGGGTTTATCAGCCCCAGCATTTT	CASSSGVYQPQHF
.	TRBV27	TRBD1	TRBJ1-4	TGTGCCAGCAGTTCCGGGACAGGGGGCGCTAATGAAAAACTGTTTTTT	CASSSGTGGANEKLFF
.	TRBV4-1	.	TRBJ1-5	TGCGCCAGCAGCCAACCGGGGAGGATCCAGCCCCAGCATTTT	CASSQPGRIQPQHF
.	TRBV9	.	TRBJ2-1	TGTGCCAGCAGCTTACTAGACAGATACAATGAGCAGTTCTTC	CASSLLDRYNEQFF
many	TRBV30	.	TRBJ1-1	TGTGCCTGGTCTTGGGGGCCGAACACTGAAGCTTTCTTT	CAWSWGPNTEAFF
few	TRBV24-1	.	TRBJ2-1	TGTGCCACCAGTGATTCGGTCGGCAGTTCCGATGAGCAGTTCTTC	CATSDSVGSSDEQFF
few	TRBV20-1	.	TRBJ1-5	TGCAGTGCTAGAGATCTGGCAGGGGACAATCAGCCCCAGCATTTT	CSARDLAGDNQPQHF
many	TRBV24-1	.	TRBJ1-1	TGTGCCACCAGTGGGAGGGAAGGAGCTTTCTTT	CATSGREGAFF
.	TRBV29-1	.	TRBJ2-5	TGCAGCGTCCCTCAAGTAGAGACCCAGTACTTC	CSVPQVETQYF